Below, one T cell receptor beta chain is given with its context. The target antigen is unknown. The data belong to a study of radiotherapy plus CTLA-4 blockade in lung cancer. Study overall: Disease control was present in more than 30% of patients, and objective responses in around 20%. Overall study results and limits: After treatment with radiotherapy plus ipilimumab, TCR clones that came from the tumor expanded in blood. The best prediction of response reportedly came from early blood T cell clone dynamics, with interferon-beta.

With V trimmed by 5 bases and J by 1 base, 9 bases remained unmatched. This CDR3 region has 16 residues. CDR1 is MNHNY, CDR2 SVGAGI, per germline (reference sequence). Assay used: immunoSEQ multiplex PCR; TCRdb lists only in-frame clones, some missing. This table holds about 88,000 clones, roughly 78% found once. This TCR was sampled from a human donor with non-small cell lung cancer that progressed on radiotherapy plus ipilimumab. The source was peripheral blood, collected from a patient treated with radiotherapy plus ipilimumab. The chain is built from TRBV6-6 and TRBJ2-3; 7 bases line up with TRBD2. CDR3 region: CASSPLGSGGTDTQYF. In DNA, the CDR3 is TGTGCCAGCAGTCCCCTCGGGAGCGGGGGCACAGATACGCAGTATTTT.